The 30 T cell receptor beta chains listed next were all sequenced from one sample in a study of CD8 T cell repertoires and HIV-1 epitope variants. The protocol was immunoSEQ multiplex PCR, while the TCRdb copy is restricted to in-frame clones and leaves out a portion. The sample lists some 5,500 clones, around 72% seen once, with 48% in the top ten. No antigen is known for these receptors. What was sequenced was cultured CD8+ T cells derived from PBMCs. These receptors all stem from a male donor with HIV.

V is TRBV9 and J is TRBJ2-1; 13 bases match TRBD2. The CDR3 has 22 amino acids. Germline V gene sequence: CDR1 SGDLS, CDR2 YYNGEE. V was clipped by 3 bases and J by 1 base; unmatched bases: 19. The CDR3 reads CASSGSPFPTSGGPWSYNEQFF. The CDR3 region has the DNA TGTGCCAGCAGCGGTAGTCCCTTCCCGACTAGCGGGGGGCCTTGGTCCTACAATGAGCAGTTCTTC.

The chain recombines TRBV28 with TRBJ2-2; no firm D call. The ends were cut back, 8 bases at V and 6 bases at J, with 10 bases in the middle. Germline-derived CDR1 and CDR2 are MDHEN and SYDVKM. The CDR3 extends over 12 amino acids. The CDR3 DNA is TGTGCCAGCGGGTTGTCTGCCGGGGAGCTGTTTTTT. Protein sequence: CASGLSAGELFF.

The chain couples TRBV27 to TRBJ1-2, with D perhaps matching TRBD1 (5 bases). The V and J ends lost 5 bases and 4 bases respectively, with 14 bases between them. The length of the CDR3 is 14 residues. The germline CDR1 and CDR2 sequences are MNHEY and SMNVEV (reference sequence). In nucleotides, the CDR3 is TGTGCCAGCAGTCCAGTGCAGGGCTTCTATGGCTACACCTTC. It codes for CASSPVQGFYGYTF.

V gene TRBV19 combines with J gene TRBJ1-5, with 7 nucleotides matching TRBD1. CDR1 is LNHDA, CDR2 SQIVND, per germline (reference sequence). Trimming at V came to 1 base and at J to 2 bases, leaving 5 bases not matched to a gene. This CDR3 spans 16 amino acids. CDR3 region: CASSIAPGQGNQPQHF. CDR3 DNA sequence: TGTGCCAGTAGTATAGCCCCCGGACAGGGCAATCAGCCCCAGCATTTT.

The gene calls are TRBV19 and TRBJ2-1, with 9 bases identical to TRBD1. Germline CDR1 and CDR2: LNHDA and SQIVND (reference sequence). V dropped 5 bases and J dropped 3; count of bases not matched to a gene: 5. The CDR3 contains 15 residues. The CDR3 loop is CASSPGQGVYNEQFF. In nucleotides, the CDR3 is TGTGCCAGTAGTCCGGGACAGGGAGTCTACAATGAGCAGTTCTTC.

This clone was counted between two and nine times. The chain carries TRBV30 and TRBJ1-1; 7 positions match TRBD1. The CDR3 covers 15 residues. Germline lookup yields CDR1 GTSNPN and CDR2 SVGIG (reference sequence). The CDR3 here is CAYIIGGQPNTEAFF. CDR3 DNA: TGTGCTTACATAATCGGGGGACAGCCGAACACTGAAGCTTTCTTT.

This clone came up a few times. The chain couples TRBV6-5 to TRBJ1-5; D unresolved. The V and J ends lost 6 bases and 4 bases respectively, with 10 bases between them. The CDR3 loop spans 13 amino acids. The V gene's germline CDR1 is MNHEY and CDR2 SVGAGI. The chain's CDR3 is CASSPWVNQPQHF. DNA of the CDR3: TGTGCCAGCAGCCCATGGGTGAATCAGCCCCAGCATTTT.

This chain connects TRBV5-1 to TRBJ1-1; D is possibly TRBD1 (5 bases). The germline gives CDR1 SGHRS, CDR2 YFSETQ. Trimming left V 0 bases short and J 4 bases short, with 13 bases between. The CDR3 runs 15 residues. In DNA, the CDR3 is TGCGCCAGCAGCTTGGGGCAGGGAGTGACCACTGAAGCTTTCTTT. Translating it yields CASSLGQGVTTEAFF.

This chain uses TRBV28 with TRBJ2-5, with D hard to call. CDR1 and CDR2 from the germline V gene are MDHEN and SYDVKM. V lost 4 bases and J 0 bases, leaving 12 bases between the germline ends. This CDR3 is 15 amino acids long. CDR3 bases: TGTGCCAGCAGTTCCGTCGACCGAGACCAAGAGACCCAGTACTTC. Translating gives CASSSVDRDQETQYF.

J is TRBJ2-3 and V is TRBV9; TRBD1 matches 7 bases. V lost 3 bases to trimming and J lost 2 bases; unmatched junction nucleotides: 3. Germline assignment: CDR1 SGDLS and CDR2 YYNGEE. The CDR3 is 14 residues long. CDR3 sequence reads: CASSEGAATDTQYF. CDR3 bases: TGTGCCAGCAGCGAGGGGGCTGCCACAGATACGCAGTATTTT.

The CDR3 DNA reads as TGTGCCAGCAGTTACTCCGGGACTAGCGGCCAAGAGACCCAGTACTTC. Translation: CASSYSGTSGQETQYF. The rearrangement joins TRBV6-5 to TRBJ2-5; TRBD2 agrees at 11 bases. This CDR3 is 16 amino acids long. J lost 1 base, V lost 0 bases, and 1 base had no gene match. Per germline, CDR1 MNHEY and CDR2 SVGAGI.

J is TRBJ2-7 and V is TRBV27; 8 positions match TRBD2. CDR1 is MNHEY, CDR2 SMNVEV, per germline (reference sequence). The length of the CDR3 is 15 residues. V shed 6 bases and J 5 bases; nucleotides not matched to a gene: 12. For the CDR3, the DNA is TGTGCCAGCAGGGGTGGACTAGCCAAGATCCACGAGCAGTACTTC. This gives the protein CASRGGLAKIHEQYF.

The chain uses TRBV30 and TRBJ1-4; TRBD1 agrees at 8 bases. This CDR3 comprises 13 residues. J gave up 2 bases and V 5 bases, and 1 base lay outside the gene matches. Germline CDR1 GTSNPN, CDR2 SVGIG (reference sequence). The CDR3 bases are TGTGCCTGGGGGACAGGTACTAATGAAAAACTGTTTTTT. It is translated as CAWGTGTNEKLFF.

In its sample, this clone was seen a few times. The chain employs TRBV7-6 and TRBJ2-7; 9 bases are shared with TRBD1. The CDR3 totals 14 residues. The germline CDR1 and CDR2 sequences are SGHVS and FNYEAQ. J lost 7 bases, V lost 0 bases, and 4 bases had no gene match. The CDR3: CASSLATGGEEQYF. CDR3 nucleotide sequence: TGTGCCAGCAGCTTAGCGACAGGGGGGGAAGAGCAGTACTTC.

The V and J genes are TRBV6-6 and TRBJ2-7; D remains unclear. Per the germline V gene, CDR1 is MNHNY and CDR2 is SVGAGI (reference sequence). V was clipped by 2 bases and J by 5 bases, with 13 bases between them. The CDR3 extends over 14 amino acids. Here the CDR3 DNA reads TGTGCCAGCAGTTACCGAACCTCTCTCGACGAGCAGTACTTC. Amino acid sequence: CASSYRTSLDEQYF.

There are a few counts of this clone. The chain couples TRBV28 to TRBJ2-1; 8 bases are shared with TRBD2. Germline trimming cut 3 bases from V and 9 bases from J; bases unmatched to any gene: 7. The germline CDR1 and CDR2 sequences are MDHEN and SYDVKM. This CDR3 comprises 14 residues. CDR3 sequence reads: CASSFRVAGSEQFF. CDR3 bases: TGTGCCAGCAGTTTTAGGGTAGCGGGGAGTGAGCAGTTCTTC.

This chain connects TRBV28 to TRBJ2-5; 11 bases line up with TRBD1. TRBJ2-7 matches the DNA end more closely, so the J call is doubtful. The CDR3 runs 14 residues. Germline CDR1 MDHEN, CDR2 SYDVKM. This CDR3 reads CASSYGQGAYEQYF. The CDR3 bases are TGTGCCAGCAGTTACGGACAGGGGGCTTACGAGCAGTACTTC.

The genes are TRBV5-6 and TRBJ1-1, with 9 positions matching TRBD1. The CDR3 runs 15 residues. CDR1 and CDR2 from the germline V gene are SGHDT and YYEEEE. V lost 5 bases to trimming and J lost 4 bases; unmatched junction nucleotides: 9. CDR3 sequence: CASSPGPTGGTEAFF. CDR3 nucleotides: TGTGCCAGCAGTCCTGGGCCGACAGGGGGCACTGAAGCTTTCTTT.

This CDR3 reads CASRPIGGYEQYF. For the CDR3, the DNA is TGTGCCAGCAGACCTATTGGGGGCTACGAGCAGTACTTC. The chain is built from TRBV6-5 and TRBJ2-7; the D call may be TRBD1 or TRBD2 (5 bases each). The germline gives CDR1 MNHEY, CDR2 SVGAGI. Trimming pared 6 bases from V and 3 bases from J, leaving 12 bases between. This CDR3 has 13 residues.

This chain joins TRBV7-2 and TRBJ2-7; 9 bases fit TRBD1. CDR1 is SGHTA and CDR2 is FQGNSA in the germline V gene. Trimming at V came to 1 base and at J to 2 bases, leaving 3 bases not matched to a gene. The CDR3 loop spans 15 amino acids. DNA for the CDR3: TGTGCCAGCAGCTTAGGGACAGGGGAAGCCTACGAGCAGTACTTC. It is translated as CASSLGTGEAYEQYF.

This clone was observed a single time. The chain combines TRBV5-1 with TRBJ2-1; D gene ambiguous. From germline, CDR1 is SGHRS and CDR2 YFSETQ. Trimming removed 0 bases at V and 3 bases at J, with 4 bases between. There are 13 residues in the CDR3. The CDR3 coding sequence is TGCGCCAGCAGCTTGGGTGTCTACAATGAGCAGTTCTTC. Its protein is CASSLGVYNEQFF.

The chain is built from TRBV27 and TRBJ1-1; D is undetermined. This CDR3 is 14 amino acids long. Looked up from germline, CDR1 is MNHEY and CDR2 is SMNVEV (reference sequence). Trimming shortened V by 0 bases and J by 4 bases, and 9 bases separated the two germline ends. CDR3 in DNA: TGTGCCAGCAGTTTATCCGGTGTCGCCACTGAAGCTTTCTTT. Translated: CASSLSGVATEAFF.

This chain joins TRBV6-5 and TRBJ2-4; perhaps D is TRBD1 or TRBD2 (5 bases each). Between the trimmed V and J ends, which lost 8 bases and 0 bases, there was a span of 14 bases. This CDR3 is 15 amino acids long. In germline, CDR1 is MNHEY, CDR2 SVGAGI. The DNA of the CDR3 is TGTGCCAGCTGGGACGGCAACCTAGCCAAAAACATTCAGTACTTC. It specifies CASWDGNLAKNIQYF.

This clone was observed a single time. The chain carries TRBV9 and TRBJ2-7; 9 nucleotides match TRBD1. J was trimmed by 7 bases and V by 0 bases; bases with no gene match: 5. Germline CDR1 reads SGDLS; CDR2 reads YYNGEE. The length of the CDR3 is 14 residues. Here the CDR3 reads CASSVDRGQREQYF. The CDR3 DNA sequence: TGTGCCAGCAGCGTAGACAGGGGGCAGCGAGAGCAGTACTTC.

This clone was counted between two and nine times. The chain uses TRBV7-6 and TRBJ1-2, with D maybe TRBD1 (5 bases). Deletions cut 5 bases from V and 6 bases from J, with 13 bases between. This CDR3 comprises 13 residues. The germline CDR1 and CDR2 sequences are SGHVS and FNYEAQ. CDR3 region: CASSEGVGDGYTF. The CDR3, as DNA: TGTGCCAGCAGCGAAGGGGTTGGGGATGGCTACACCTTC.

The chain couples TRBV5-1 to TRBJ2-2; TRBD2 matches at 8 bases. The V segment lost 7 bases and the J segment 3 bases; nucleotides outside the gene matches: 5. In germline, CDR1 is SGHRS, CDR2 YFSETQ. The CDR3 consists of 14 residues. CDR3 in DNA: TGCGCCAGCTCCAGGGGACTAGACACCGGGGAGCTGTTTTTT. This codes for CASSRGLDTGELFF.

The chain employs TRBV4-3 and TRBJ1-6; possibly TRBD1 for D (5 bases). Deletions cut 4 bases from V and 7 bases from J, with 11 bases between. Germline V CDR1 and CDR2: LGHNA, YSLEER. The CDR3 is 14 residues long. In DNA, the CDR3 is TGCGCCAGCAGCCCGACAGCGGGGAATTCACCCCTCCACTTT. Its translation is CASSPTAGNSPLHF.

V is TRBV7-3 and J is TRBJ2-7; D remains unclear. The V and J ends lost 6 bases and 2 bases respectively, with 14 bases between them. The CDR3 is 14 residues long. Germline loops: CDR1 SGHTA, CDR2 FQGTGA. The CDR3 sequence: CASSSDVSAYEQYF. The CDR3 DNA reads TGTGCCAGCAGTTCAGATGTCTCGGCCTACGAGCAGTACTTC.

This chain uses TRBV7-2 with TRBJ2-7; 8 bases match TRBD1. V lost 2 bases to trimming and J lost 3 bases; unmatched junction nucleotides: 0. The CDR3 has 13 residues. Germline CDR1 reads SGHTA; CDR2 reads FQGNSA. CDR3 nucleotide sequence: TGTGCCAGCAGCTTAACAGGGGGCTACGAGCAGTACTTC. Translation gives CASSLTGGYEQYF.

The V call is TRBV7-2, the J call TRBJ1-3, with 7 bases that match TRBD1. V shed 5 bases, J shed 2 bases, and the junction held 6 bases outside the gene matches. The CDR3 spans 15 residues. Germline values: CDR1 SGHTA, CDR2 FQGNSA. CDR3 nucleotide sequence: TGTGCCAGCAGCCGTTCGACAGGGCCTGGAAACACCATATATTTT. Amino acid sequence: CASSRSTGPGNTIYF.